This T cell receptor (beta chain) was captured in a study of T cell responses to AZD1222 COVID-19 vaccine. Regarding this clone: Its antigen is undetermined.

The germline V gene encodes CDR1 SGHNT and CDR2 YENEEA. The CDR3 extends over 13 amino acids. The V end lost 1 base, the J end lost 5 bases, and 8 bases lay between the germline ends. Here immunoSEQ multiplex PCR was the method, and the copy in TCRdb shows in-frame clones only, minus some. The sample consists of 20,000 or so clones, more than 70% of them appearing once. Findings of the study overall: Targets within unmutated variant regions were reportedly found for nearly half of spike-specific TCRs. No repertoire was sampled before or during the peak T cell response, only after it.

The chain combines TRBV11-3 with TRBJ2-5; tentative D call: TRBD1 (5 bases). This material consisted of peripheral blood, taken 28 days after the second AZD1222 dose. The TCR sequence derives from an adult who received the AZD1222 COVID-19 vaccine. CDR3 sequence (DNA): TGTGCCAGCAGCTTAGGCAGGGCGGAGACCCAGTACTTC. It codes for CASSLGRAETQYF.